This T cell receptor beta chain derives from a study of T cells in Graves' hyperthyroidism and ophthalmopathy. Study summary: Sampling of peripheral blood happened at initial diagnosis, prior to any treatment.

V was pared by 6 bases and J by 5 bases, with 5 bases of the junction left unmatched. Germline V CDR1 and CDR2: SQVTM, ANQGSEA. CDR3 size: 14 residues. The TCR beta CDR3 regions underwent amplification using RNA transcripts as the source. When the TCR CDR3 underwent first-round RT-PCR, the HTBI primer set was used. TCRdb called the multiplex PCR reads again in MiXCR, with one record for every CDR3 protein. The table records roughly 840,000 distinct CDR3 sequences, around 39% of them present only once. The table lists this clonotype with many counts. The source material was blood. This TCR was sampled from a man in his late teens or twenties with Graves' hyperthyroidism. This chain connects TRBV29-1 to TRBJ2-7, with 15 bases fitting TRBD2. The CDR3: CSVGLAGGPHEQYF. In DNA, the CDR3 is TGCAGCGTCGGACTAGCGGGAGGGCCCCACGAGCAGTACTTC.